Below, one TCR beta chain is given with its context. The sample belongs to a study of blood T cell repertoires in COVID-19. For the study at large: The United States, Italy and Spain supplied acute and convalescent COVID-19 samples. Sources were T cells, B-cell-depleted T cells, or PBMCs; the material itself was cDNA or gDNA.

Original processing notes: Reference gene primer amplification gave nucleated cell count estimates. Sequenced by immunoSEQ multiplex PCR; TCRdb stores in-frame clones only, minus some. V and J calls and clone size come straight from that table; D and trimming were deduced from the DNA. The table lists 100,000 to 150,000 clones, approximately 80% of them singletons. Germline V gene lookup returns CDR1 LGHDT and CDR2 YNNKEL (reference sequence). The J segment lost 7 bases and the V segment lost 0 bases, leaving 3 bases of the junction unmatched. This CDR3 is 14 amino acids long. This receptor was identified in a man aged 55 to 70 with acute or convalescent COVID-19. Sample: peripheral blood. This chain joins TRBV3-1 (or the pseudogene TRBV3-2) and TRBJ2-5; 9 bases agree with TRBD2. CDR3 sequence: CASSQDISGGTQYF. The CDR3 DNA is TGTGCCAGCAGCCAAGACATTAGCGGGGGGACCCAGTACTTC.